This TCR beta chain was documented in a study of blood T cell repertoires in COVID-19. Study summary: There were acute and convalescent COVID-19 samples, and they came from the United States, Italy and Spain. Sources were T cells, B-cell-depleted T cells, or PBMCs; the material itself was cDNA or gDNA.

Original processing methods: Reference gene primer amplification yielded estimated nucleated cell counts. Profiling relied on immunoSEQ multiplex PCR, and the TCRdb table lists in-frame clones only, not all of them. The V and J calls and clone size come from that table; D and trimming were worked out from the DNA. In the table there are 55,000 to 75,000 clones, 73% of which are singletons. CDR3 length equals 14 residues. Germline V gives CDR1 SGHRS, CDR2 YFSETQ. Trimming removed 0 bases from V and 1 base from J, with 7 bases in between. Only a few counts were recorded for this clone. This sample also contains other DNA sequences that code for the same CDR3.

Sequencing was done on a sample of peripheral blood. This TCR derives from a man aged 60-69 years with acute or convalescent COVID-19. The genes are TRBV5-1 and TRBJ1-1, with D uncertain. The CDR3 protein is CASSLAAGNTEAFF. In nucleotides, the CDR3 is TGCGCCAGCAGCTTGGCGGCAGGGAACACTGAAGCTTTCTTT.